These T cell receptor beta chains were read from a single sample in a study of blood T cell repertoires in COVID-19. The protocol was immunoSEQ multiplex PCR, while the TCRdb copy is restricted to in-frame clones and leaves out a portion. The table lists around 300,000 clones, 90% of them singletons, with around 5.8% in the top ten. Input material: peripheral blood. The receptor source for this set is a woman in her fifties or sixties with COVID-19, enrolled during active disease. CDR3s include the opening cysteine and the closing phenylalanine or tryptophan. The D gene is left open where the match is weak. Only some rows state a clone size, as once, few, many or a class for expanded clones.

size: -; J: TRBJ1-6; D: -; length: 15; V: TRBV6-5; CDR3: CASSRGGLEGVPLHF; DNA: TGTGCCAGCTCACGGGGGGGATTAGAAGGAGTGCCCCTCCACTTT
size: -; J: TRBJ1-5; D: TRBD1; length: 15; V: TRBV7-2; CDR3: CASSFDRGTNQPQHF; DNA: TGTGCCAGCAGCTTCGACAGGGGAACGAATCAGCCCCAGCATTTT
size: few; J: TRBJ2-4; D: TRBD2; length: 15; V: TRBV11-2; CDR3: CASSLYYPGLADQYF; DNA: TGTGCCAGCAGCTTATACTATCCGGGACTAGCGGATCAGTACTTC
size: -; J: TRBJ2-2; D: TRBD1; length: 16; V: TRBV30; CDR3: CAWRTGGLTITGELFF; DNA: TGTGCCTGGAGAACAGGGGGCCTTACGATCACCGGGGAGCTGTTTTTT
size: -; J: TRBJ1-4; D: -; length: 17; V: TRBV30; CDR3: CAWTAEAGFATNEKLFF; DNA: TGTGCCTGGACGGCGGAGGCAGGTTTTGCAACTAATGAAAAACTGTTTTTT
size: -; J: TRBJ2-1; D: TRBD2; length: 16; V: TRBV15; CDR3: CATSRGRETSGNEQFF; DNA: TGTGCCACCAGCAGGGGTCGGGAGACTAGCGGCAATGAGCAGTTCTTC
size: -; J: TRBJ2-5; D: -; length: 13; V: TRBV6-5; CDR3: CASSRRFQETQYF; DNA: TGTGCCAGCAGCCGCAGGTTCCAAGAGACCCAGTACTTC
size: -; J: TRBJ1-5; D: -; length: 15; V: TRBV19; CDR3: CASTRGGVWNQPQHF; DNA: TGTGCCAGTACCCGAGGAGGGGTTTGGAATCAGCCCCAGCATTTT
size: -; J: TRBJ2-1; D: -; length: 15; V: TRBV4-1; CDR3: CASSQAQGPYNEQFF; DNA: TGCGCCAGCAGCCAAGCACAGGGCCCCTACAATGAGCAGTTCTTC
size: -; J: TRBJ2-3; D: TRBD2; length: 15; V: TRBV7-3; CDR3: CASSLRGRATDTQYF; DNA: TGTGCCAGCAGCTTACGCGGGAGGGCCACAGATACGCAGTATTTT
size: once; J: TRBJ2-3; D: -; length: 15; V: TRBV5-1; CDR3: CASSLAPRNTDTQYF; DNA: TGCGCCAGCAGCTTGGCCCCGAGAAACACAGATACGCAGTATTTT
size: -; J: TRBJ2-1; D: TRBD2; length: 15; V: TRBV10-1; CDR3: CASSKASGALEGQFF; DNA: TGCGCCAGCAGTAAGGCTAGCGGGGCCCTAGAGGGGCAGTTCTTC
size: -; J: TRBJ1-4; D: -; length: 15; V: TRBV6-5; CDR3: CASYSPGGTNEKLFF; DNA: TGTGCCAGTTATTCCCCCGGGGGTACTAATGAAAAACTGTTTTTT
size: -; J: TRBJ1-1; D: TRBD1; length: 15; V: TRBV11-2; CDR3: CASSFSGTGFTEAFF; DNA: TGTGCCAGCAGTTTCTCCGGGACAGGGTTCACTGAAGCTTTCTTT
size: once; J: TRBJ2-3; D: TRBD2; length: 14; V: TRBV3-1/TRBV3-2; CDR3: CASSWTRSTDTQYF; DNA: TGTGCCAGCAGCTGGACTAGAAGCACAGATACGCAGTATTTT
size: -; J: TRBJ2-7; D: TRBD1; length: 13; V: TRBV6-5; CDR3: CASSSGQGNEQYF; DNA: TGTGCCAGCAGCTCCGGACAGGGCAACGAGCAGTACTTC
size: -; J: TRBJ2-4; D: TRBD1; length: 13; V: TRBV13; CDR3: CASTQQGKNIQYF; DNA: TGTGCCAGCACCCAACAGGGGAAAAACATTCAGTACTTC
size: -; J: TRBJ2-7; D: TRBD1; length: 15; V: TRBV14; CDR3: CASSRQPGGTYEQYF; DNA: TGTGCCAGCAGCCGGCAGCCAGGGGGAACCTACGAGCAGTACTTC
size: -; J: TRBJ2-1; D: TRBD2; length: 16; V: TRBV24-1; CDR3: CATSDSPGLALNEQFF; DNA: TGTGCCACCAGTGATTCCCCGGGACTAGCGCTCAATGAGCAGTTCTTC
size: -; J: TRBJ2-1; D: TRBD2; length: 15; V: TRBV18; CDR3: CASSSGLAGDNEQFF; DNA: TGTGCCAGCTCATCGGGACTAGCGGGAGACAATGAGCAGTTCTTC
size: once; J: TRBJ1-6; D: -; length: 15; V: TRBV18; CDR3: CASSPWQNNNSPLHF; DNA: TGTGCCAGCTCACCGTGGCAGAATAATAATTCACCCCTCCACTTT
size: -; J: TRBJ2-3; D: -; length: 17; V: TRBV25-1; CDR3: CASSESGASLTTDTQYF; DNA: TGTGCCAGCAGTGAATCAGGAGCTAGCCTGACCACAGATACGCAGTATTTT
size: once; J: TRBJ1-1; D: TRBD1; length: 15; V: TRBV6-1; CDR3: CASSEFPGGSTEAFF; DNA: TGTGCCAGCAGTGAATTTCCAGGGGGCTCTACTGAAGCTTTCTTT
size: -; J: TRBJ2-3; D: TRBD2; length: 16; V: TRBV6-6; CDR3: CASSGTSGRGSDTQYF; DNA: TGTGCCAGCAGCGGGACTAGCGGGAGGGGGTCAGATACGCAGTATTTT
size: once; J: TRBJ2-5; D: TRBD1; length: 14; V: TRBV18; CDR3: CASSPPQGGGTQYF; DNA: TGTGCCAGCTCACCCCCACAGGGGGGAGGGACCCAGTACTTC
size: -; J: TRBJ1-3; D: -; length: 16; V: TRBV18; CDR3: CASSPIQAGSGNTIYF; DNA: TGTGCCAGCTCACCAATACAGGCCGGCTCTGGAAACACCATATATTTT
size: -; J: TRBJ2-2; D: TRBD1; length: 18; V: TRBV7-9; CDR3: CASSLRARTGTHTGELFF; DNA: TGTGCCAGCAGCCTCCGAGCGAGGACAGGGACACACACCGGGGAGCTGTTTTTT
size: -; J: TRBJ2-3; D: TRBD2; length: 16; V: TRBV5-5; CDR3: CASSLVASGLTDTQYF; DNA: TGTGCCAGCAGCTTGGTGGCTAGCGGGTTGACAGATACGCAGTATTTT
size: once; J: TRBJ1-1; D: -; length: 15; V: TRBV19; CDR3: CASAFSAPMNTEAFF; DNA: TGTGCCAGTGCCTTTAGCGCTCCGATGAACACTGAAGCTTTCTTT
size: -; J: TRBJ1-1; D: TRBD1; length: 18; V: TRBV18; CDR3: CASSPGSGQGAGNTEAFF; DNA: TGTGCCAGCTCACCGGGTAGCGGACAGGGGGCTGGTAACACTGAAGCTTTCTTT
size: -; J: TRBJ2-7; D: TRBD1; length: 15; V: TRBV5-1; CDR3: CASSPRQGSSYEQYF; DNA: TGCGCCAGCAGCCCCAGACAGGGGAGCTCCTACGAGCAGTACTTC
size: -; J: TRBJ2-1; D: -; length: 13; V: TRBV12-3/TRBV12-4; CDR3: CASSFEILHEQFF; DNA: TGTGCCAGCAGTTTCGAGATCCTTCATGAGCAGTTCTTC
size: -; J: TRBJ1-5; D: -; length: 14; V: TRBV2; CDR3: CASRRQVTNQPQHF; DNA: TGTGCCAGCAGACGACAGGTGACCAATCAGCCCCAGCATTTT
size: -; J: TRBJ1-1; D: -; length: 13; V: TRBV9; CDR3: CASSVGMQGRAFF; DNA: TGTGCCAGCAGCGTAGGGATGCAGGGAAGAGCTTTCTTT
size: -; J: TRBJ2-7; D: TRBD1; length: 12; V: TRBV30; CDR3: CAWGGQVGEQYF; DNA: TGTGCCTGGGGGGGACAGGTTGGCGAGCAGTACTTC
size: -; J: TRBJ1-2; D: -; length: 15; V: TRBV19; CDR3: CASSIADSPSYGYTF; DNA: TGTGCCAGTAGTATAGCGGACAGTCCCAGCTATGGCTACACCTTC
size: -; J: TRBJ1-5; D: -; length: 16; V: TRBV19; CDR3: CASSPKGPGIRQPQHF; DNA: TGTGCCAGTAGTCCGAAAGGACCGGGGATTCGTCAGCCCCAGCATTTT
size: -; J: TRBJ2-3; D: TRBD1; length: 13; V: TRBV3-1/TRBV3-2; CDR3: CASSQGQGVMQYF; DNA: TGTGCCAGCAGCCAAGGACAGGGGGTTATGCAGTATTTT
size: -; J: TRBJ1-1; D: -; length: 16; V: TRBV20-1; CDR3: CSASSFLGQGGTEAFF; DNA: TGCAGTGCTAGTTCTTTTTTAGGGCAGGGTGGGACTGAAGCTTTCTTT
size: once; J: TRBJ1-2; D: TRBD1; length: 15; V: TRBV5-1; CDR3: CASSNRDRGNYGYTF; DNA: TGCGCCAGCAGCAACCGGGACAGGGGTAACTATGGCTACACCTTC
size: -; J: TRBJ2-5; D: -; length: 14; V: TRBV5-5; CDR3: CASSLAAQRETQYF; DNA: TGTGCCAGCAGCTTGGCCGCACAGCGGGAGACCCAGTACTTC
size: once; J: TRBJ1-2; D: -; length: 13; V: TRBV28; CDR3: CASRAGSLYGYTF; DNA: TGTGCCAGCCGAGCCGGGTCCTTATATGGCTACACCTTC
size: -; J: TRBJ2-1; D: TRBD2; length: 14; V: TRBV30; CDR3: CAWRRAGGTYEQFF; DNA: TGTGCCTGGAGAAGGGCGGGGGGTACATATGAGCAGTTCTTC
size: -; J: TRBJ2-1; D: -; length: 15; V: TRBV21-1; CDR3: CASRNTGVPYNEQFF; DNA: TGTGCCAGCAGGAACACAGGTGTCCCCTACAATGAGCAGTTCTTC
size: -; J: TRBJ1-3; D: -; length: 14; V: TRBV19; CDR3: CASSTTSSGNTIYF; DNA: TGTGCCAGTAGTACGACATCCTCTGGAAACACCATATATTTT
size: -; J: TRBJ2-2; D: TRBD1; length: 15; V: TRBV4-2; CDR3: CASSQGTGDTGELFF; DNA: TGTGCCAGCAGCCAGGGCACAGGGGATACCGGGGAGCTGTTTTTT
size: -; J: TRBJ1-1; D: -; length: 15; V: TRBV4-1; CDR3: CASSQGAPLNTEAFF; DNA: TGCGCCAGCAGCCAAGGTGCGCCGTTGAACACTGAAGCTTTCTTT
size: once; J: TRBJ2-1; D: TRBD2; length: 18; V: TRBV4-1; CDR3: CASSQVYPSSGNWDEQFF; DNA: TGCGCCAGCAGCCAAGTTTACCCGTCTAGCGGGAATTGGGATGAGCAGTTCTTC
size: once; J: TRBJ1-1; D: TRBD1; length: 15; V: TRBV5-6; CDR3: CASSLARGQYTEAFF; DNA: TGTGCCAGCAGCTTGGCCAGGGGGCAGTATACTGAAGCTTTCTTT
size: -; J: TRBJ1-1; D: -; length: 15; V: TRBV4-2; CDR3: CASSQSYAGVTEAFF; DNA: TGTGCCAGCAGCCAAAGCTACGCAGGGGTCACTGAAGCTTTCTTT
size: -; J: TRBJ2-2; D: -; length: 17; V: TRBV4-2; CDR3: CASSQDVEGANTGELFF; DNA: TGTGCCAGCAGCCAAGATGTAGAGGGGGCGAACACCGGGGAGCTGTTTTTT
size: -; J: TRBJ1-2; D: -; length: 14; V: TRBV30; CDR3: CAWNGQKPNYGYTF; DNA: TGTGCCTGGAACGGACAGAAACCAAACTATGGCTACACCTTC
size: -; J: TRBJ2-1; D: -; length: 14; V: TRBV11-2; CDR3: CASSLGRERIEQFF; DNA: TGTGCCAGCAGCTTAGGTCGGGAGAGGATTGAGCAGTTCTTC
size: -; J: TRBJ2-2; D: -; length: 15; V: TRBV7-2; CDR3: CASSLIQTNTGELFF; DNA: TGTGCCAGCAGCTTAATACAGACGAACACCGGGGAGCTGTTTTTT
size: -; J: TRBJ2-2; D: TRBD2; length: 16; V: TRBV24-1; CDR3: CATSDSGTSKSGELFF; DNA: TGTGCCACCAGTGATTCCGGGACTAGCAAATCCGGGGAGCTGTTTTTT
size: once; J: TRBJ1-1; D: -; length: 13; V: TRBV7-2; CDR3: CASSQIQGREAFF; DNA: TGTGCCAGCAGCCAAATACAGGGTCGCGAAGCTTTCTTT
size: -; J: TRBJ1-5; D: -; length: 12; V: TRBV11-3; CDR3: CASSFGGQPQHF; DNA: TGTGCCAGCAGCTTCGGAGGTCAGCCCCAGCATTTT
size: -; J: TRBJ1-4; D: -; length: 13; V: TRBV9; CDR3: CASSGQSFEKLFF; DNA: TGTGCCAGCAGCGGACAGAGTTTTGAAAAACTGTTTTTT
size: -; J: TRBJ2-1; D: TRBD1; length: 15; V: TRBV19; CDR3: CASSIMAGGGNEQFF; DNA: TGTGCCAGTAGTATCATGGCAGGGGGCGGAAATGAGCAGTTCTTC
size: -; J: TRBJ1-5; D: TRBD1; length: 15; V: TRBV5-6; CDR3: CASSRDRDGYQPQHF; DNA: TGTGCCAGCAGCAGGGACAGGGATGGTTATCAGCCCCAGCATTTT